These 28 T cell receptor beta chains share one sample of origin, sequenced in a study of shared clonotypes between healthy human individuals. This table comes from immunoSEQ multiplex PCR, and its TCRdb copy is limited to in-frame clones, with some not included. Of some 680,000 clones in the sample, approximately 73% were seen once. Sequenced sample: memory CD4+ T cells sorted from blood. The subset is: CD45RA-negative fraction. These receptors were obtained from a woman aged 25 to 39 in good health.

This chain's CDR3 is CASSQEAGYSSGNTIYF. The CDR3, as DNA: TGCGCCAGCAGCCAAGAAGCAGGATACTCCTCTGGAAACACCATATATTTT. This chain links TRBV4-1 with TRBJ1-3; D gene uncertain. The germline gives CDR1 MGHRA, CDR2 YSYEKL. Trimming removed 0 bases from V and 0 bases from J, with 12 bases in between. CDR3 length equals 17 residues.

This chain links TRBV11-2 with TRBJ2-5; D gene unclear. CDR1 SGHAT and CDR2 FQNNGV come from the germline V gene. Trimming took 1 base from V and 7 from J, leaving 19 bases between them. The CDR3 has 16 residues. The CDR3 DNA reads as TGTGCCAGCAGCTTAGTCGCTAGTAGAATCGGTGGGACCCAGTACTTC. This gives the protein CASSLVASRIGGTQYF.

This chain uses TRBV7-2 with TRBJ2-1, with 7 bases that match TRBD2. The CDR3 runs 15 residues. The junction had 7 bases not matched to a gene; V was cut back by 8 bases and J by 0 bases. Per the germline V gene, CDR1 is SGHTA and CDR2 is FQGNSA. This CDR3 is CASALRTSSYNEQFF. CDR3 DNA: TGTGCCAGCGCCCTGCGGACTAGCTCCTACAATGAGCAGTTCTTC.

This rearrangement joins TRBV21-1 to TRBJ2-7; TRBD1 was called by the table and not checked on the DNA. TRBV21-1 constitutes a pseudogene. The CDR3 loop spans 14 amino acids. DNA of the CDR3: TGTGCCAGCACAGGGGGCGACAGCTCCTACGAGCAGTACTTC. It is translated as CASTGGDSSYEQYF.

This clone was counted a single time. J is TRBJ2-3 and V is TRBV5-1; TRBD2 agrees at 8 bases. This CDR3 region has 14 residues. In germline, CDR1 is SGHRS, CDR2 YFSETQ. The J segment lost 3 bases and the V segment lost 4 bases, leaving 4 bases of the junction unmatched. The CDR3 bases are TGCGCCAGCAGCAATATAGCGGGAACAGATACGCAGTATTTT. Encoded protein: CASSNIAGTDTQYF. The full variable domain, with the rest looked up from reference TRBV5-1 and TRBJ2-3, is KAGVTQTPRYLIKTRGQQVTLSCSPISGHRSVSWYQQTPGQGLQFLFEYFSETQRNKGNFPGRFSGRQFSNSRSEMNVSTLELGDSALYLCASSNIAGTDTQYFGPGTRLTVL.

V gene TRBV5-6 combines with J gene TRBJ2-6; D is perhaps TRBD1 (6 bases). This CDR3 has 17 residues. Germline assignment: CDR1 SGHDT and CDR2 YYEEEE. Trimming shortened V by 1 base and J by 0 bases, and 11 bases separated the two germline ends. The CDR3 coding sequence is TGTGCCAGCAGCTTGAAGACAGGCCTCTCTGGGGCCAACGTCCTGACTTTC. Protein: CASSLKTGLSGANVLTF.

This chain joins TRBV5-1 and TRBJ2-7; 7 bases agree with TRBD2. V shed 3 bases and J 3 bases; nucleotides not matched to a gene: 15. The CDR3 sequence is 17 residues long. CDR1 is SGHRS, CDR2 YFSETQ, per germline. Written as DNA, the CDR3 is TGCGCCAGCAGCTCTTTGGTAGTGGCGGGAGAGAACTACGAGCAGTACTTC. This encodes CASSSLVVAGENYEQYF.

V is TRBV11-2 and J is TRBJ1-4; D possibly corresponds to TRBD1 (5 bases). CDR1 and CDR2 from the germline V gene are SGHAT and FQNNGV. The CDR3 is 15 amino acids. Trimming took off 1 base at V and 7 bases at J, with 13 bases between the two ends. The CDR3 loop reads CASSLGRAGVEKLFF. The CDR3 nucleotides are TGTGCCAGCAGCTTAGGAAGGGCGGGGGTTGAAAAACTGTTTTTT.

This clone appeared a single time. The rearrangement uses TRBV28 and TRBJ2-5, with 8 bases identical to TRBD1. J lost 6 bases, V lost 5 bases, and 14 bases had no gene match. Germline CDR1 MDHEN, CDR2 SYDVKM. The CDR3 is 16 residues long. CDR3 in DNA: TGTGCCAGCAGTCCATCATGGACAGGGTCGATACAGACCCAGTACTTC. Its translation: CASSPSWTGSIQTQYF.

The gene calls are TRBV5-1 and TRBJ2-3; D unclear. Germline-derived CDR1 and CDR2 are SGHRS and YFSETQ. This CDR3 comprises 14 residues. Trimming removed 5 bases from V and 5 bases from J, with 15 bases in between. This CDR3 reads CASRWSPGVDTQYF. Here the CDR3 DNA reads TGCGCCAGCAGGTGGTCCCCCGGAGTAGATACGCAGTATTTT.

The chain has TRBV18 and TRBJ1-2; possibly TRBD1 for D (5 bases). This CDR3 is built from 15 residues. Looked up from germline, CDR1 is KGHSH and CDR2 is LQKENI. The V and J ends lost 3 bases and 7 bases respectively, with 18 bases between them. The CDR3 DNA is TGTGCCAGCTCACCGCAGGCGGTCGGGGCTGTTGGCTACACCTTC. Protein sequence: CASSPQAVGAVGYTF.

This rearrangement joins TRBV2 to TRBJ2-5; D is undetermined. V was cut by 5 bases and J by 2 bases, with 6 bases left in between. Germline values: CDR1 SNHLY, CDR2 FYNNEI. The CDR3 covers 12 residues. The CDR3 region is CASSKVQETQYF. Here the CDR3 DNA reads TGTGCCAGCAGTAAGGTACAAGAGACCCAGTACTTC.

The CDR3 sequence is CASSSPSGAQETQYF. CDR3 DNA: TGTGCCAGCAGTTCCCCGTCGGGAGCCCAAGAGACCCAGTACTTC. This chain connects TRBV27 to TRBJ2-5, with a tentative D call TRBD2 (6 bases). Per germline, CDR1 MNHEY and CDR2 SMNVEV (reference sequence). V lost 4 bases and J 1 base, leaving 13 bases between the germline ends. The CDR3 covers 15 residues.

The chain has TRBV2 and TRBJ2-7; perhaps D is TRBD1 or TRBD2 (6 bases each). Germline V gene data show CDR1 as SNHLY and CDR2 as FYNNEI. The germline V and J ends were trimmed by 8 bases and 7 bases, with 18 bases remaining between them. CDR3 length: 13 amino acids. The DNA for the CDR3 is TGTGCCAGCCGTTCCTGGGGGGCGGAGGAGCAGTACTTC. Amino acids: CASRSWGAEEQYF. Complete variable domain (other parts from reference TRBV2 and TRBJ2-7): EPEVTQTPSHQVTQMGQEVILRCVPISNHLYFYWYRQILGQKVEFLVSFYNNEISEKSEIFDDQFSVERPDGSNFTLKIRSTKLEDSAMYFCASRSWGAEEQYFGPGTRLTVT.

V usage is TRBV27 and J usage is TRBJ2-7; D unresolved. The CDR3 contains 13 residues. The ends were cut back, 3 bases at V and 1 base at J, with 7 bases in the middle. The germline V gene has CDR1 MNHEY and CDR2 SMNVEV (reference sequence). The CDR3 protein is CASSFSQSYEQYF. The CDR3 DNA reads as TGTGCCAGCAGTTTTAGCCAGTCCTACGAGCAGTACTTC.

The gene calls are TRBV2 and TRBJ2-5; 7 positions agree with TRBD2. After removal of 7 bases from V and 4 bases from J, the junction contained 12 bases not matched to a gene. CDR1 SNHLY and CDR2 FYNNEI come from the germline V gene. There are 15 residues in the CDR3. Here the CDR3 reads CASTKMGTGGETQYF. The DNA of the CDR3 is TGTGCCAGCACCAAGATGGGCACGGGAGGAGAGACCCAGTACTTC.

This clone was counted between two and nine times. The CDR3 sequence is CSVLQGAIEQFF. As DNA, the CDR3 is TGCAGCGTATTACAGGGGGCGATTGAGCAGTTCTTC. V usage is TRBV29-1 and J usage is TRBJ2-1, with 9 bases that match TRBD1. V shed 6 bases, J shed 9 bases, and the junction held 6 bases outside the gene matches. CDR1 is SQVTM and CDR2 is ANQGSEA in the germline V gene. The CDR3 is made up of 12 amino acids.

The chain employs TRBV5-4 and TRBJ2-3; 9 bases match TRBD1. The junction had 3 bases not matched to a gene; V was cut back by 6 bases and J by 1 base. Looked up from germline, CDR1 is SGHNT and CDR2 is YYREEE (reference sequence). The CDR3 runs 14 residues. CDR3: CASNRDRGTDTQYF. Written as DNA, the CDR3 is TGTGCCAGCAACCGGGACAGGGGCACAGATACGCAGTATTTT.

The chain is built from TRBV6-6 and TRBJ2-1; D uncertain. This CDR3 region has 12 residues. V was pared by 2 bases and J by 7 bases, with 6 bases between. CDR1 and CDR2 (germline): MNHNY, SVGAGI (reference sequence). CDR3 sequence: CASSYRLNEQFF. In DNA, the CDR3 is TGTGCCAGCAGTTACAGGTTGAATGAGCAGTTCTTC.

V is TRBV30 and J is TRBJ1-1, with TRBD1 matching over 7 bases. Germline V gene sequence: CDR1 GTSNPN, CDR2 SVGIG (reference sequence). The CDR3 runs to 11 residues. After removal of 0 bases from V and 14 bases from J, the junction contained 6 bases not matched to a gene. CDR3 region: CAWSVQGRHFF. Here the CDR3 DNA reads TGTGCCTGGAGTGTACAGGGGAGGCACTTCTTT.

CDR3 in DNA: TGTGCCAGCAGCGCCGCGGGCTGGGGGGGCAATCAGCCCCAGCATTTT. Translating it yields CASSAAGWGGNQPQHF. The V and J genes are TRBV28 and TRBJ1-5, with a possible D match to TRBD1 (5 bases). Looked up from germline, CDR1 is MDHEN and CDR2 is SYDVKM. The germline V and J ends were trimmed by 6 bases and 2 bases, with 17 bases remaining between them. The CDR3 sequence is 16 residues long.

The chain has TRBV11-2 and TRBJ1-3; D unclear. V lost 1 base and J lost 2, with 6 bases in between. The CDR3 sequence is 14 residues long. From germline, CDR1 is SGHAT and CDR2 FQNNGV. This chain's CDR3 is CASSLAVTGNTIYF. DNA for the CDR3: TGTGCCAGCAGCTTAGCGGTGACTGGAAACACCATATATTTT.

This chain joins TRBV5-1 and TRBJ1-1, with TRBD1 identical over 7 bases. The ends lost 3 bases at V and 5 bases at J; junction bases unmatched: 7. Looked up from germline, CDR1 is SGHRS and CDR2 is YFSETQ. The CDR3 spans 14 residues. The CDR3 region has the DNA TGCGCCAGCAGCTCCGGACAGGCAGCAACTGAAGCTTTCTTT. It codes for CASSSGQAATEAFF.

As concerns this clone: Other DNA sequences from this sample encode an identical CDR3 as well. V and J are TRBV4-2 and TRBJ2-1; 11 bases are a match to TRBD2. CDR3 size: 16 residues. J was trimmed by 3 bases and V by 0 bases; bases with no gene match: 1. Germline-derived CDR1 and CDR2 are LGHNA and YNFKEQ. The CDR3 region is CASSQDGTSGYNEQFF. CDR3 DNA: TGTGCCAGCAGCCAAGATGGGACTAGCGGCTACAATGAGCAGTTCTTC.

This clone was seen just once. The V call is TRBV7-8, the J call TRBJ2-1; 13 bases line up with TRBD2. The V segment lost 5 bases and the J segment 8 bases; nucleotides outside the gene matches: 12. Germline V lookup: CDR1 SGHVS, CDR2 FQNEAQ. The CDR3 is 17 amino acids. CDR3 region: CASSGGGGLAGVDEQFF. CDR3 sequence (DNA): TGTGCCAGCAGCGGGGGCGGAGGACTAGCGGGAGTCGATGAGCAGTTCTTC. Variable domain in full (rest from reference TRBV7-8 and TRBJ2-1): GAGVSQSPRYKVAKRGQDVALRCDPISGHVSLFWYQQALGQGPEFLTYFQNEAQLDKSGLPSDRFFAERPEGSVSTLKIQRTQQEDSAVYLCASSGGGGLAGVDEQFFGPGTRLTVL.

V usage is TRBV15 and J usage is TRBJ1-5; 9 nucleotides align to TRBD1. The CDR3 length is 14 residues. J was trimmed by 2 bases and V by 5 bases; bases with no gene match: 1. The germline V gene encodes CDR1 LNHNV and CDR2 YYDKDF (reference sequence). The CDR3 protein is CATSDRGGNQPQHF. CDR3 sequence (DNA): TGTGCCACCAGCGACAGGGGGGGCAATCAGCCCCAGCATTTT.

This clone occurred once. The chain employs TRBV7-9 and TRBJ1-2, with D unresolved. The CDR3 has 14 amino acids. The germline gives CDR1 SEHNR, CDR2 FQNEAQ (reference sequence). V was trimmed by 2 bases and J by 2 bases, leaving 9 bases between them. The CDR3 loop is CASSLSTDNYGYTF. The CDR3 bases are TGTGCCAGCAGCTTATCCACAGACAACTATGGCTACACCTTC.

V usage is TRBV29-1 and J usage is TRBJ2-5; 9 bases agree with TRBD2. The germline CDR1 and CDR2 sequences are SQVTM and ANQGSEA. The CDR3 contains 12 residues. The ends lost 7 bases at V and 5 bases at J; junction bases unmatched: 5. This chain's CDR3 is CSEVAGEETQYF. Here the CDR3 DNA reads TGCAGCGAAGTAGCGGGAGAGGAGACCCAGTACTTC. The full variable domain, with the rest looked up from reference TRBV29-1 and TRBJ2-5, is SAVISQKPSRDICQRGTSLTIQCQVDSQVTMMFWYRQQPGQSLTLIATANQGSEATYESGFVIDKFPISRPNLTFSTLTVSNMSPEDSSIYLCSEVAGEETQYFGPGTRLLVL.